What follows describes a single TCR beta chain. What it binds is not known. The data originate from a study of brain metastases from non-small cell lung cancer. The junction had 9 bases not matched to a gene; V was cut back by 7 bases and J by 2 bases. The CDR3 spans 15 residues. CDR1 is LGHDT, CDR2 YNNKEL, per germline (reference sequence). The protocol was immunoSEQ multiplex PCR, while the TCRdb copy is restricted to in-frame clones and leaves out a portion. In the table there are about 2,000 clones, roughly 88% of which are singletons. General observations from the study: TCR repertoires overlapped largely between brain metastases and matched primaries.

This rearrangement joins TRBV3-1 (or the pseudogene TRBV3-2) to TRBJ2-7; 9 bases are a match to TRBD2. The receptor's source is a donor aged 40 or over with non-small cell lung cancer. Sample: primary lung tumor tissue. CDR3 DNA: TGTGCCAGCAACCTCTGGACTAGCGAGGCCTACGAGCAGTACTTC. Translated: CASNLWTSEAYEQYF.